The 18 T cell receptor beta chains listed next were all sequenced from one sample in a study of blood T cell repertoires in COVID-19. Generated by immunoSEQ multiplex PCR, the TCRdb table keeps only in-frame clones and is missing some. The sample consists of fewer than 250,000 clones, 80% to 95% of them appearing once. The sample consisted of peripheral blood. The receptor set was obtained from a man aged 25-45 years with COVID-19, enrolled during active disease.

The rearrangement joins TRBV11-2 to TRBJ2-7; possible D gene TRBD1, 6 bases. CDR3 size: 17 residues. Germline V gene sequence: CDR1 SGHAT, CDR2 FQNNGV. V was shortened by 3 bases and J by 2 bases, with 20 bases between the two germline ends. The CDR3, as DNA: TGTGCCAGCAGCTTGATATCTGGACAGCGCGTGGCCTACGAGCAGTACTTC. Residues: CASSLISGQRVAYEQYF.

The V call is TRBV10-3, the J call TRBJ1-3; TRBD1 is a possible D gene (6 bases). V was pared by 4 bases and J by 0 bases, with 10 bases between. Germline CDR1 reads ENHRY; CDR2 reads SYGVKD. The CDR3 covers 15 residues. The CDR3 spells CAISGTAGSGNTIYF. The CDR3 DNA reads as TGTGCCATCAGTGGGACAGCAGGCTCTGGAAACACCATATATTTT.

The chain joins TRBV5-4 to TRBJ1-1; D remains ambiguous. The germline V and J ends were trimmed by 0 bases and 0 bases, with 3 bases remaining between them. Germline-derived CDR1 and CDR2 are SGHNT and YYREEE (reference sequence). This CDR3 is 13 amino acids long. CDR3 residues: CASSLAVNTEAFF. In DNA form, the CDR3 reads TGTGCCAGCAGCTTGGCGGTGAACACTGAAGCTTTCTTT.

The CDR3 here is CASSSRGGGGSGELFF. CDR3 DNA: TGTGCCAGCAGCTCCCGCGGCGGGGGTGGGTCCGGGGAGCTGTTTTTT. This chain uses TRBV7-2 with TRBJ2-2; 7 bases agree with TRBD2. The CDR3 length is 16 residues. V lost 4 bases to trimming and J lost 6 bases; unmatched junction nucleotides: 11. The germline V gene has CDR1 SGHTA and CDR2 FQGNSA.

The gene calls are TRBV9 and TRBJ2-6; TRBD1 might be the D (6 bases). V lost 0 bases and J 0 bases, leaving 13 bases between the germline ends. CDR3 size: 18 residues. Germline V CDR1 and CDR2: SGDLS, YYNGEE. The CDR3 sequence is CASSVDRATDSGANVLTF. The CDR3 DNA reads as TGTGCCAGCAGCGTAGACAGGGCCACCGACTCTGGGGCCAACGTCCTGACTTTC. Full variable domain (missing parts from reference TRBV9 and TRBJ2-6): DSGVTQTPKHLITATGQRVTLRCSPRSGDLSVYWYQQSLDQGLQFLIQYYNGEERAKGNILERFSAQQFPDLHSELNLSSLELGDSALYFCASSVDRATDSGANVLTFGAGSRLTVL.

The chain joins TRBV10-2 to TRBJ1-2; the D gene is possibly TRBD1 (5 bases). Trimming stripped 4 bases from V and 3 bases from J, with 6 bases between. The germline V gene encodes CDR1 WSHSY and CDR2 SAAADI. There are 12 residues in the CDR3. The CDR3: CASSAQDYGYTF. CDR3 nucleotide sequence: TGCGCCAGCAGTGCACAGGACTATGGCTACACCTTC.

The V and J genes are TRBV19 and TRBJ1-1, with 9 bases identical to TRBD1. CDR1 is LNHDA, CDR2 SQIVND, per germline (reference sequence). V lost 3 bases and J lost 1; bases outside the gene matches: 6. This CDR3 region has 16 residues. CDR3 DNA: TGTGCCAGTAGTATTAGGGACAGGGCTAGGAACACTGAAGCTTTCTTT. It yields the protein CASSIRDRARNTEAFF. Together with reference TRBV19 and TRBJ1-1, the CDR3 gives the full variable domain: DGGITQSPKYLFRKEGQNVTLSCEQNLNHDAMYWYRQDPGQGLRLIYYSQIVNDFQKGDIAEGYSVSREKKESFPLTVTSAQKNPTAFYLCASSIRDRARNTEAFFGQGTRLTVV.

This rearrangement joins TRBV25-1 to TRBJ2-7; TRBD1 matches at 9 bases. This CDR3 contains 16 residues. With 7 bases clipped from V and 3 bases from J, the junction kept 13 bases outside the gene matches. Germline values: CDR1 MGHDK, CDR2 SYGVNS. The CDR3 sequence is CASTPGTGTGSYEQYF. The CDR3 nucleotides are TGTGCCAGCACCCCAGGCACCGGGACAGGGAGCTACGAGCAGTACTTC.

This chain connects TRBV19 to TRBJ1-2; 7 bases match TRBD1. CDR1 LNHDA and CDR2 SQIVND come from the germline V gene (reference sequence). V lost 7 bases and J lost 8; bases outside the gene matches: 10. The CDR3 spans 13 residues. The CDR3 sequence is CASKTTGQEGYTF. Written as DNA, the CDR3 is TGTGCCAGTAAAACGACAGGGCAGGAGGGCTACACCTTC.

V is TRBV6-5 and J is TRBJ2-5; 9 bases are shared with TRBD1. The V and J ends lost 3 bases and 4 bases, in that order; junction bases with no gene match: 6. The CDR3 totals 15 residues. Looked up from germline, CDR1 is MNHEY and CDR2 is SVGAGI. The CDR3 here is CASSYQDRGLETQYF. The CDR3, as DNA: TGTGCCAGCAGTTATCAGGACAGGGGTTTAGAGACCCAGTACTTC.

The J gene is TRBJ2-5, the V gene TRBV9; 16 nucleotides match TRBD2. The CDR3 has 18 residues. Per germline, CDR1 SGDLS and CDR2 YYNGEE. V was pared by 3 bases and J by 2 bases, with 7 bases of the junction left unmatched. The CDR3 region has the DNA TGTGCCAGCAGCGCCCCTCGGGGACTAGCGGGGGGGCAAGAGACCCAGTACTTC. As protein: CASSAPRGLAGGQETQYF.

The rearrangement joins TRBV29-1 to TRBJ1-5; 7 positions match TRBD1. Trimming removed 6 bases from V and 2 bases from J; junction bases left unmatched: 7. CDR1 is SQVTM and CDR2 is ANQGSEA in the germline V gene. The CDR3 loop spans 14 amino acids. The DNA for the CDR3 is TGCAGCGTGGTAACAGGGGATGGCAATCAGCCCCAGCATTTT. Its protein product is CSVVTGDGNQPQHF.

CDR3 amino acids: CASSQDIGRGLMDTQYF. DNA for the CDR3: TGTGCCAGCAGCCAAGACATCGGCAGGGGTTTGATGGATACGCAGTATTTT. The V call is TRBV3-1 (or the pseudogene TRBV3-2), the J call TRBJ2-3, with D possibly being TRBD1 (6 bases). V was trimmed by 0 bases and J by 6 bases, leaving 19 bases between them. This CDR3 has 17 amino acids. From germline, CDR1 is LGHDT and CDR2 YNNKEL (reference sequence).

CDR3 residues: CATSDLRGSTFF. In DNA, the CDR3 is TGTGCCACCAGTGATTTGAGGGGCAGCACTTTCTTT. The chain uses TRBV24-1 and TRBJ1-1; D is possibly TRBD1 (5 bases). The CDR3 is 12 residues long. Germline V gene lookup returns CDR1 KGHDR and CDR2 SFDVKD. Trimming removed 0 bases from V and 12 bases from J, with 10 bases in between.

The V and J genes are TRBV10-2 and TRBJ1-2, with no clear D. The V gene lost 3 bases and the J gene lost 2 bases, with 7 bases spanning the gap. The CDR3 spans 13 residues. Germline assignment: CDR1 WSHSY and CDR2 SAAADI. The CDR3: CASSDGGNYGYTF. CDR3 coding DNA: TGCGCCAGCAGTGACGGAGGGAACTATGGCTACACCTTC.

The rearrangement joins TRBV5-4 to TRBJ2-7; 8 nucleotides agree with TRBD1. CDR3 size: 15 residues. V was clipped by 4 bases and J by 2 bases; unmatched bases: 8. CDR1 and CDR2 from the germline V gene are SGHNT and YYREEE (reference sequence). The chain's CDR3 is CASSPGQGNPYEQYF. The CDR3 DNA sequence: TGTGCCAGCAGCCCCGGACAGGGAAATCCCTACGAGCAGTACTTC.

A single count supports this clone. The V call is TRBV5-1, the J call TRBJ1-4; 7 nucleotides line up with TRBD1. Germline-derived CDR1 and CDR2 are SGHRS and YFSETQ. Trimming removed 4 bases from V and 6 bases from J; junction bases left unmatched: 12. This CDR3 is 16 amino acids long. The CDR3, as DNA: TGCGCCAGCAGCGCCCCCACCCGGGACAGTGATGAAAAACTGTTTTTT. This translates into CASSAPTRDSDEKLFF.

The gene calls are TRBV7-2 and TRBJ2-5; 10 nucleotides align to TRBD2. The CDR3 sequence is 11 residues long. CDR1 and CDR2 from the germline V gene are SGHTA and FQGNSA. Germline trimming cut 5 bases from V and 13 bases from J; bases unmatched to any gene: 4. CDR3 residues: CASSPGTSAYF. The DNA of the CDR3 is TGTGCCAGCAGCCCCGGGACTAGCGCGTACTTC.